This TCR beta chain is drawn from a study of T cells in Graves' hyperthyroidism and ophthalmopathy. Regions amplified from RNA transcripts were the TCR beta CDR3 regions. The primer set for the first-round RT-PCR of the TCR CDR3 was HTBI. One entry per CDR3 protein, called by TCRdb with MiXCR from the multiplex PCR reads. This table has roughly 800,000 distinct CDR3 sequences, around 39% appearing once. The study, taken as a whole, reports: From stable hyperthyroidism, ophthalmopathy was set apart by a 13 V-J model.

In its sample, this clonotype was seen many times. Its specificity is not known. Sequencing was done on a sample of blood. The clonotype originates from a man in his late teens or twenties with Graves' hyperthyroidism.

In DNA, the CDR3 is TGTGCCAGCAGTTTTAGGGTTTCAACTCAGCCCCAGCATTTT. Its protein product is CASSFRVSTQPQHF. V is TRBV6-5 and J is TRBJ1-5; D is ambiguous. This CDR3 comprises 14 residues. V dropped 4 bases and J dropped 6 bases, with 13 bases sitting between them. CDR1 is MNHEY, CDR2 SVGAGI, per germline.